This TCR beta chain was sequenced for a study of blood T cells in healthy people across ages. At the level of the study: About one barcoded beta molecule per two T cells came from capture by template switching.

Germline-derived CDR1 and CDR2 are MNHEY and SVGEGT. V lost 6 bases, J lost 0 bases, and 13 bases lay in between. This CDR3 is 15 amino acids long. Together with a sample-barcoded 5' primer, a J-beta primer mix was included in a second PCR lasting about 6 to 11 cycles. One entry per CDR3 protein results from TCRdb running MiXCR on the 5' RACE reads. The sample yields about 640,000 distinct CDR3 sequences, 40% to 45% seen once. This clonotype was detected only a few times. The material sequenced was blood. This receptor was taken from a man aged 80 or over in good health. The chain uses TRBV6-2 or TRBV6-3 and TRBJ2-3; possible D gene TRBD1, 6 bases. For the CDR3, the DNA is TGTGCCAGCAGCCGGACAGCGCTCAGCACAGATACGCAGTATTTT. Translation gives CASSRTALSTDTQYF.